What follows is one T cell receptor (beta chain) and its context. Its antigen is still unknown. One base away there is no much larger clone; base qualities are not given. The donors were under 40 Caucasian individuals from Russia, aged roughly 6 to 100 years, who were systemically healthy. Each donor gave 8 to 10 milliliters of peripheral blood, collected into EDTA-treated Vacutainer tubes. PBMCs were isolated by Ficoll-Paque density-gradient centrifugation, with at least 6 million obtained per sample. Trizol reagent was used to extract total RNA from the PBMCs, yielding at least 6 micrograms per sample. For every donor, an aliquot of PBMCs went through flow cytometry to measure the percentages of naive CD45RAhigh/CD27high T cells. The CDR3 sequence holds 19 residues, the cysteine and phenylalanine included. Left in the record is the CDR3 DNA by itself, 57 bases read in frame from the first base. V is cut back by 6 bases and J by 1 base, with 18 bases in the junction unmatched. CDR1 and CDR2 are read off the germline V gene (reference sequence) as SEHNR and FQNEAQ.

The method was 5' RACE. Sequencing used an Illumina HiSeq 2500. A second about 6 to 11 cycle PCR used a sample-barcoded 5' primer and a J-beta primer mix. A unique molecular identifier was introduced onto each TCR beta cDNA molecule by a template-switch 5' adaptor carrying 12 random nucleotides. At least 2.5 million CDR3-containing paired-end reads were obtained from each sample. First-strand cDNA was synthesized from all RNA with the Mint cDNA synthesis kit, primed by a TRBC-specific oligonucleotide. Following uracil-DNA glycosylase treatment, a first 18-cycle PCR with universal primers M1SS and BC2_uni_R was performed on all cDNA. The authors' analysis ran thus. For normalization, 1 million high-quality reads, each with a distinct molecular identifier, were randomly selected from each sample. Instead of being binned into consensus sequences, reads with shared molecular identifiers were discarded. MiTCR, run with a Q25 quality threshold and the strictest error-elimination algorithm, handled CDR3 identification, clonotype clustering and error correction. Lower-bound total TCR beta diversity was estimated with a nonparametric unseen species model using Euler transformation. TCRdb ran its own pipeline on the public reads, namely fastp trimming at Q25 and MiXCR clone calling, and kept in-frame beta chains. Each entry merges the rows of one CDR3 protein and shows their most common DNA and genes. V and J calls and clone size were set by TCRdb, not the authors. This sample lists about 640,000 distinct CDR3 sequences; about 30% were detected once. The ten largest clones represent approximately 14% of the sample.

These data belong to a study of blood T cells in healthy people across ages (dated by TCRdb to the mid-2010s). About the study as a whole: Template switching captured roughly one uniquely barcoded TCR beta cDNA molecule per two T cells in model experiments. Donors of different ages were randomly distributed across sequencing lanes to avoid experimental bias. Age-related changes in TCR beta repertoire diversity were measured in the study by deep sequencing normalized with unique cDNA molecular identifiers. Two additional independent replicas of 1 million unique cDNA reads from the same blood draw were analyzed for two donors (one aged 18 to 30 and one aged 80 or older). The donors were split into four age groups: young (average around 16 years), middle-aged (roughly 39), aged (more than 60) and long-lived (about 82).

Here is what the overall study found, with its caveats: As age increased, observed TCR beta diversity per million T cells dropped in a roughly linear way, and a significant reduction was already evident by age about 36. Donor CMV infection status was unknown, potentially confounding age-related changes in expanded clonotypes. There was a strong correlation between observed TCR beta diversity and the percentage of naive T cells measured by flow cytometry. Estimates of total diversity based on one million sequenced T cells were regarded as lower bounds and as underestimates. Conclusive comparison of naive and antigen-experienced compartments was prevented by the profiling of bulk unsorted PBMCs. Compared with the aged group, the long-lived group had more naive CD4+ T cells, fewer expanded clones and increased TCR diversity, suggesting age selection.

The sample comprised blood. The receptor chain draws on TRBV7-9 and TRBJ2-7; 10 middle bases align to TRBD2. This sequence originates from a woman aged 80 or over in good health. The nucleotides read TGTGCCAGCAGTAGCCGACGCGGCAGGGAACTAGCGGGGTCCTACGAGCAGTACTTC. It translates as CASSSRRGRELAGSYEQYF.